The 21 T cell receptor beta chains below were found in one sample sequenced in a study of Ad26.COV2.S vaccination and SARS-CoV-2 variants. The treatment was: around 19 received Ad26.COV2.S at low or high dose, single or two shots; five or six received placebo; per-sample allocation not given. Material that was analyzed had been drawn on day 63 after the first vaccine or placebo injection. The data were produced by immunoSEQ multiplex PCR, yet TCRdb's version contains in-frame clones alone and is incomplete. Counted here are approximately 420,000 clones, about nine tenths occurring once; the ten biggest clones make up 3% to 3.5%. Sequenced here: peripheral blood, sampled in a trial of Ad26.COV2.S vaccine versus placebo. The receptors shown here come from a person aged 18-60 years who received the Ad26.COV2.S COVID-19 vaccine or a placebo.

This rearrangement joins TRBV11-2 to TRBJ2-5, with 7 bases identical to TRBD2. After removal of 3 bases from V and 5 bases from J, the junction contained 3 bases not matched to a gene. The CDR3 has 13 residues. Germline CDR1 is SGHAT and CDR2 is FQNNGV. In DNA form, the CDR3 reads TGTGCCAGCAGCTTTAACGGGAGGGAGACCCAGTACTTC. This translates into CASSFNGRETQYF.

The CDR3 bases are TGCGCCAGCAGTGAGGGTTGGACTGAAGCTTTCTTT. It is translated as CASSEGWTEAFF. The chain links TRBV10-2 to TRBJ1-1; D is unclear. V gave up 2 bases and J gave up 5 bases, with 6 bases separating them. The germline CDR1 and CDR2 sequences are WSHSY and SAAADI. The CDR3 loop spans 12 amino acids.

Written as DNA, the CDR3 is TGTGCCAGCAGTTACTCGGCAGGGCGGGGCTACACCTTC. Translation: CASSYSAGRGYTF. V and J are TRBV6-5 and TRBJ1-2; tentative D call: TRBD1 (5 bases). Germline lookup yields CDR1 MNHEY and CDR2 SVGAGI. V lost 0 bases and J 8 bases, leaving 10 bases between the germline ends. The CDR3 spans 13 residues.

With respect to this clone: Compared with germline, one end of the junction differs, possibly owing to a read error. This sequence joins TRBV19 and TRBJ2-3; perhaps TRBD2 as D (5 bases). The length of the CDR3 is 15 residues. Germline CDR1 is LNHDA and CDR2 is SQIVND (reference sequence). The CDR3 coding sequence is TGTGCCAGTAGGATAGGGCCAGGACTCGGGGATACGCAGTATTTT. The encoded protein is CASRIGPGLGDTQYF.

The chain employs TRBV20-1 and TRBJ1-5; 10 positions match TRBD1. V trimming: 3 bases; J trimming: 7 bases; junction bases outside the gene matches: 12. The CDR3 consists of 16 residues. Germline values: CDR1 DFQATT, CDR2 SNEGSKA (reference sequence). Written as DNA, the CDR3 is TGCAGTGCTAGTGACCGCGGGACAGGGGCTGAACAGCCCCAGCATTTT. Its translation: CSASDRGTGAEQPQHF.

This chain connects TRBV23-1 to TRBJ2-5, with 9 bases identical to TRBD1. TRBV23-1 is an ORF, with its function uncertain. The CDR3 is made up of 15 amino acids. V shed 7 bases and J 2 bases; nucleotides not matched to a gene: 8. In DNA, the CDR3 is TGCGCCAGCACCCGACAGGGGGGGGAACAAGAGACCCAGTACTTC. This translates into CASTRQGGEQETQYF.

V gene TRBV4-1 combines with J gene TRBJ2-7, with 8 bases lining up with TRBD1. Germline CDR1 MGHRA, CDR2 YSYEKL. The V segment lost 0 bases and the J segment 2 bases; nucleotides outside the gene matches: 6. This CDR3 is built from 16 residues. In DNA, the CDR3 is TGCGCCAGCAGCCAAGATCCCCAGGGGGCGGCCTACGAGCAGTACTTC. Translating it yields CASSQDPQGAAYEQYF.

The chain employs TRBV27 and TRBJ1-1; D might be TRBD1 (5 bases). CDR3 length: 14 residues. Germline V lookup: CDR1 MNHEY, CDR2 SMNVEV (reference sequence). V gave up 6 bases and J gave up 1 base, with 12 bases separating them. The CDR3 region has the DNA TGTGCCAGCAGCCATTACGGACAGAACACTGAAGCTTTCTTT. This encodes CASSHYGQNTEAFF.

The chain carries TRBV14 and TRBJ2-3, with D unclear. Germline V gene sequence: CDR1 SGHDN, CDR2 FVKESK. This CDR3 spans 13 amino acids. Between the trimmed V and J ends, which lost 0 bases and 4 bases, there was a span of 5 bases. This chain's CDR3 is CASSQEWADTQYF. CDR3 in DNA: TGTGCCAGCAGCCAAGAATGGGCAGATACGCAGTATTTT.

CDR3 sequence: CASSGINEQFF. Written as DNA, the CDR3 is TGTGCCAGCTCGGGGATTAATGAGCAGTTCTTC. This chain joins TRBV6-7 and TRBJ2-1, with a tentative D call TRBD2 (5 bases). TRBV6-7 is an ORF, and what it does is uncertain. V lost 8 bases to trimming and J lost 7 bases, with 9 bases between them. The CDR3 is made up of 11 amino acids.

The CDR3 sequence is CATSRDWPTSGETQYF. In nucleotides, the CDR3 is TGTGCCACCAGCAGAGATTGGCCGACTAGCGGGGAGACCCAGTACTTC. The rearrangement joins TRBV15 to TRBJ2-5, with 10 bases aligning to TRBD2. Germline V gene sequence: CDR1 LNHNV, CDR2 YYDKDF (reference sequence). Trimming took 0 bases from V and 5 from J; bases not matched to a gene: 6. The CDR3 length is 16 residues.

In the case of this clone: Other DNA sequences within the sample encode an identical CDR3. The chain uses TRBV11-2 and TRBJ2-5; 9 nucleotides match TRBD2. The V gene's germline CDR1 is SGHAT and CDR2 FQNNGV. V gave up 1 base and J gave up 5 bases; unmatched junction bases: 2. This CDR3 region has 14 residues. CDR3 sequence reads: CASSLGGGAETQYF. The CDR3 region has the DNA TGTGCCAGCAGCTTAGGCGGGGGGGCGGAGACCCAGTACTTC.

This clone is a singleton in its sample. This rearrangement joins TRBV9 to TRBJ2-5, with 9 nucleotides matching TRBD1. V shed 4 bases and J 5 bases; nucleotides not matched to a gene: 6. Germline CDR1 SGDLS, CDR2 YYNGEE. This CDR3 contains 14 residues. The CDR3 region has the DNA TGTGCCAGCAGCCACGAGACAGGGGGGGAGACCCAGTACTTC. Protein: CASSHETGGETQYF.

CDR3 in amino acids: CASSFIAGGYNEQFF. The CDR3, as DNA: TGTGCCAGCAGCTTTATAGCGGGGGGGTACAATGAGCAGTTCTTC. This sequence joins TRBV7-6 and TRBJ2-1; 11 nucleotides align to TRBD2. J lost 4 bases, V lost 3 bases, and 2 bases had no gene match. The germline CDR1 and CDR2 sequences are SGHVS and FNYEAQ. The CDR3 totals 15 residues.

This sequence joins TRBV7-2 and TRBJ2-1; 9 bases line up with TRBD1. Germline V gene sequence: CDR1 SGHTA, CDR2 FQGNSA. The V gene end was trimmed by 3 bases and the J gene end by 10 bases; junction bases not matched to a gene: 13. The CDR3 consists of 16 residues. CDR3 in amino acids: CASSFRRGQGLGEQFF. Written as DNA, the CDR3 is TGTGCCAGCAGCTTTAGAAGGGGACAGGGTTTAGGGGAGCAGTTCTTC.

The V call is TRBV28, the J call TRBJ2-1, with D perhaps matching TRBD2 (6 bases). Between the trimmed V and J ends, which lost 5 bases and 8 bases, there was a span of 16 bases. CDR3 length: 14 amino acids. Germline V gene sequence: CDR1 MDHEN, CDR2 SYDVKM. This CDR3 reads CASSPAGSLDEQFF. The DNA for the CDR3 is TGTGCCAGCAGTCCCGCGGGGTCGCTCGATGAGCAGTTCTTC.

Written as DNA, the CDR3 is TGTGCCAGCTCAGGACTAGTCGTCACCGGGGAGCTGTTTTTT. Protein product: CASSGLVVTGELFF. The chain has TRBV18 and TRBJ2-2, with TRBD2 identical over 7 bases. Trimming at V came to 5 bases and at J to 4 bases, leaving 4 bases not matched to a gene. Germline V gene sequence: CDR1 KGHSH, CDR2 LQKENI. This CDR3 region has 14 residues. The entire variable domain, with the rest obtained from reference TRBV18 and TRBJ2-2, is as follows: NAGVMQNPRHLVRRRGQEARLRCSPMKGHSHVYWYRQLPEEGLKFMVYLQKENIIDESGMPKERFSAEFPKEGPSILRIQQVVRGDSAAYFCASSGLVVTGELFFGEGSRLTVL.

The chain employs TRBV9 and TRBJ2-3; TRBD2 matches 8 bases. V trimming: 0 bases; J trimming: 6 bases; junction bases outside the gene matches: 6. The CDR3 covers 15 residues. Germline V lookup: CDR1 SGDLS, CDR2 YYNGEE. The CDR3, as DNA: TGTGCCAGCAGCGTAGCCGGGGGGGGGACCGATACGCAGTATTTT. Encoded protein: CASSVAGGGTDTQYF.

CDR3 in amino acids: CASSLLRGNEQFF. CDR3 nucleotides: TGTGCCAGCAGCTTGCTCAGGGGAAATGAGCAGTTCTTC. The V gene is TRBV7-2, the J gene TRBJ2-1; possibly TRBD1 for D (6 bases). This CDR3 region has 13 residues. Trimming cost V 3 bases and J 7 bases, with 10 bases left between them. The germline V gene encodes CDR1 SGHTA and CDR2 FQGNSA.

This chain connects TRBV5-1 to TRBJ2-2; TRBD2 might be the D (5 bases). Germline CDR1 reads SGHRS; CDR2 reads YFSETQ. With 7 bases removed from V and 4 bases from J, the gap between germline ends came to 11 bases. The CDR3 covers 13 residues. In DNA form, the CDR3 reads TGCGCCAGCTCAGTTGAGGGCACCGGGGAGCTGTTTTTT. Its protein product is CASSVEGTGELFF. Combining the CDR3 with reference TRBV5-1 and TRBJ2-2 gives the whole variable domain KAGVTQTPRYLIKTRGQQVTLSCSPISGHRSVSWYQQTPGQGLQFLFEYFSETQRNKGNFPGRFSGRQFSNSRSEMNVSTLELGDSALYLCASSVEGTGELFFGEGSRLTVL.

The V and J genes are TRBV7-2 and TRBJ2-5, with 8 nucleotides matching TRBD1. This CDR3 has 14 amino acids. Losses at the gene ends were 2 bases for V and 5 bases for J; bases not matched to a gene: 4. Germline V lookup: CDR1 SGHTA, CDR2 FQGNSA. In nucleotides, the CDR3 is TGTGCCAGCAGCTTACAGGGGGCGAGGGAGACCCAGTACTTC. Translation gives CASSLQGARETQYF.